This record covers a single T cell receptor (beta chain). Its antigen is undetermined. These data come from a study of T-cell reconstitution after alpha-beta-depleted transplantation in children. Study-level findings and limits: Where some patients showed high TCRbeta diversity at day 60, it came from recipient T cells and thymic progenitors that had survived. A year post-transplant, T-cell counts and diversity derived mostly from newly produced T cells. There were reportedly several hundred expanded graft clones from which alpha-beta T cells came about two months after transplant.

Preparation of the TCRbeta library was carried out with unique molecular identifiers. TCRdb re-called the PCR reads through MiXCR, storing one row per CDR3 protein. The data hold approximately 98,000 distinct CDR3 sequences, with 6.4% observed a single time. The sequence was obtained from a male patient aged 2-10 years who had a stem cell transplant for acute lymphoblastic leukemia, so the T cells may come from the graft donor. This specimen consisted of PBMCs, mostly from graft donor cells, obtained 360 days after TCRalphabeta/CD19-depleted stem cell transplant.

The CDR3 region has the DNA TGCGCCAGCAGCTTGTGGGGACGTGAGCAAGAGACCCAGTACTTC. Translated, it gives CASSLWGREQETQYF. V is TRBV5-1 and J is TRBJ2-5; D is tentatively TRBD1 or TRBD2 (5 bases each). Trimming stripped 1 base from V and 2 bases from J, with 12 bases between. Germline assignment: CDR1 SGHRS and CDR2 YFSETQ. The CDR3 sequence is 15 residues long. Full variable domain (rest looked up from reference TRBV5-1 and TRBJ2-5): KAGVTQTPRYLIKTRGQQVTLSCSPISGHRSVSWYQQTPGQGLQFLFEYFSETQRNKGNFPGRFSGRQFSNSRSEMNVSTLELGDSALYLCASSLWGREQETQYFGPGTRLLVL.